The 25 T cell receptor beta chains below were found in one sample sequenced in a study of T-cell memory formation after mild COVID-19. TCRdb re-analysed the 5' RACE reads in MiXCR, keeping a single row per CDR3 protein. The data hold about 160,000 distinct CDR3 sequences, with roughly a third observed a single time. The sequencing sample was made of PBMCs or a T cell subset sorted from them (not recorded which). The receptor set was obtained from an adult woman who had mild COVID-19 (a few samples of this study predate the infection). Cell type and time point are not known.

This clonotype was counted once. The rearrangement links TRBV2 to TRBJ1-1, with D unclear. Germline V gives CDR1 SNHLY, CDR2 FYNNEI. This CDR3 has 14 amino acids. Deletions cut 6 bases from V and 0 bases from J, with 11 bases between. Here the CDR3 reads CASRPGGVNTEAFF. Written as DNA, the CDR3 is TGTGCCAGCAGGCCGGGAGGAGTGAACACTGAAGCTTTCTTT.

This clonotype was observed a handful of times. The chain recombines TRBV7-2 with TRBJ2-7, with a possible D match to TRBD2 (5 bases). Germline loops: CDR1 SGHTA, CDR2 FQGNSA. The CDR3 is 15 residues long. V was clipped by 0 bases and J by 3 bases, with 12 bases between them. DNA for the CDR3: TGTGCCAGCAGCTTAGCCGGGGATCCGGGCTACGAGCAGTACTTC. It yields the protein CASSLAGDPGYEQYF.

The V and J genes are TRBV4-1 and TRBJ1-5, with D perhaps matching TRBD1 (6 bases). Germline CDR1 MGHRA, CDR2 YSYEKL. Trimming stripped 6 bases from V and 3 bases from J, with 12 bases between. The CDR3 extends over 14 amino acids. The CDR3 sequence is CASSLGGFNQPQHF. The CDR3 DNA reads as TGCGCCAGCAGTCTAGGGGGGTTCAATCAGCCCCAGCATTTT.

This clonotype showed up just a few times. The chain combines TRBV12-3 or TRBV12-4 with TRBJ2-2; D possibly corresponds to TRBD1 (7 bases). V was cut by 3 bases and J by 1 base, with 9 bases left in between. This CDR3 has 15 amino acids. The CDR3 region has the DNA TGTGCCAGCAGTTTTCAGGGGGGGAACACCGGGGAGCTGTTTTTT. Its translation is CASSFQGGNTGELFF.

CDR3 residues: CASKLDLLGNQPQHF. The CDR3 DNA follows: TGTGCCAGTAAACTGGACCTTTTGGGCAATCAGCCCCAGCATTTT. The V gene is TRBV19, the J gene TRBJ1-5; D remains unclear. V was pared by 7 bases and J by 2 bases, with 15 bases between. The CDR3 covers 15 residues. Looked up from germline, CDR1 is LNHDA and CDR2 is SQIVND (reference sequence).

This chain links TRBV6-6 with TRBJ2-3; 9 positions agree with TRBD1. Trimming cost V 5 bases and J 1 base; bases outside gene matches: 1. The CDR3 totals 14 residues. Germline V CDR1 and CDR2: MNHNY, SVGAGI (reference sequence). CDR3 in DNA: TGTGCCAGCAGTGGACAGGGGCGCACAGATACGCAGTATTTT. Amino acids: CASSGQGRTDTQYF.

The chain couples TRBV6-6 to TRBJ1-1; 10 positions match TRBD1. The CDR3 runs 15 residues. CDR1 is MNHNY, CDR2 SVGAGI, per germline (reference sequence). After removal of 5 bases from V and 4 bases from J, the junction contained 7 bases not matched to a gene. The CDR3 loop reads CASSHLDRGGTEAFF. The CDR3 region has the DNA TGTGCCAGCAGTCACTTGGACAGGGGGGGCACTGAAGCTTTCTTT.

This clonotype was counted only a few times. CDR3 sequence reads: CASSLAGTTAYEQYF. The CDR3 DNA is TGTGCCAGCAGCTTAGCCGGGACTACAGCATACGAGCAGTACTTC. The chain employs TRBV7-8 and TRBJ2-7; 7 positions match TRBD2. J lost 4 bases, V lost 0 bases, and 6 bases had no gene match. Germline loops: CDR1 SGHVS, CDR2 FQNEAQ. This CDR3 contains 15 residues.

In its sample, this clonotype was seen a few times. The chain joins TRBV5-6 to TRBJ2-1, with 7 bases aligning to TRBD2. Per germline, CDR1 SGHDT and CDR2 YYEEEE. The CDR3 has 12 amino acids. The V gene end was trimmed by 7 bases and the J gene end by 5 bases; junction bases not matched to a gene: 3. In nucleotides, the CDR3 is TGTGCCAGCGGGGGGGGGAACAATGAGCAGTTCTTC. It yields the protein CASGGGNNEQFF.

The chain uses TRBV12-3 or TRBV12-4 and TRBJ2-5, with D perhaps matching TRBD1 (6 bases). This CDR3 has 16 residues. The ends were cut back, 0 bases at V and 4 bases at J, with 15 bases in the middle. In DNA, the CDR3 is TGTGCCAGCAGTTTAGCGACAGGTCAAAGGGGAGAGACCCAGTACTTC. This translates into CASSLATGQRGETQYF.

The chain combines TRBV19 with TRBJ2-1, with TRBD2 matching over 7 bases. V trimming: 3 bases; J trimming: 10 bases; junction bases outside the gene matches: 3. Germline V gene data show CDR1 as LNHDA and CDR2 as SQIVND (reference sequence). This CDR3 contains 12 residues. CDR3: CASSMRGSEQFF. The DNA for the CDR3 is TGTGCCAGTAGTATGCGCGGGAGCGAGCAGTTCTTC.

The chain links TRBV6-5 to TRBJ1-1; 8 bases map to TRBD1. Germline lookup yields CDR1 MNHEY and CDR2 SVGAGI. CDR3 length: 15 residues. V gave up 6 bases and J gave up 5 bases; unmatched junction bases: 11. The CDR3 loop is CASSQRTGRGTEAFF. In DNA, the CDR3 is TGTGCCAGCAGCCAAAGGACAGGGCGGGGAACTGAAGCTTTCTTT.

The chain uses TRBV24-1 and TRBJ2-7; D is perhaps TRBD1 (5 bases). From germline, CDR1 is KGHDR and CDR2 SFDVKD. The CDR3 spans 14 residues. The V end was cut by 3 bases, the J end by 1 base, with 9 bases between. For the CDR3, the DNA is TGTGCCACCAGTGATCAGGGCCGATCCTACGAGCAGTACTTC. Its translation is CATSDQGRSYEQYF.

This chain connects TRBV6-5 to TRBJ1-2, with 7 nucleotides matching TRBD1. Germline V gene sequence: CDR1 MNHEY, CDR2 SVGAGI. The junction had 5 bases not matched to a gene; V was cut back by 5 bases and J by 8 bases. The CDR3 extends over 12 amino acids. For the CDR3, the DNA is TGTGCCAGCAGTGGACAGGCTCCAGGCTACACCTTC. Amino acids: CASSGQAPGYTF.

This rearrangement joins TRBV20-1 to TRBJ1-1; TRBD1 might be the D (5 bases). V was pared by 5 bases and J by 6 bases, with 13 bases between. CDR3 size: 12 residues. Germline lookup yields CDR1 DFQATT and CDR2 SNEGSKA (reference sequence). This chain's CDR3 is CSALALGAEAFF. The CDR3 nucleotides are TGCAGTGCTCTTGCCTTGGGGGCTGAAGCTTTCTTT.

This clonotype has only a few counts. The gene calls are TRBV3-1 and TRBJ1-1, with a tentative D call TRBD1 (6 bases). Germline V gives CDR1 LGHDT, CDR2 YNNKEL (reference sequence). The CDR3 is 15 amino acids. Deletions cut 1 base from V and 1 base from J, with 10 bases between. The CDR3 DNA follows: TGTGCCAGCAGCCAAGGCAGGGGCCGGAACACTGAAGCTTTCTTT. This translates into CASSQGRGRNTEAFF.

This clonotype was observed a few times. This chain uses TRBV24-1 with TRBJ2-1; tentative D call: TRBD2 (5 bases). Germline loops: CDR1 KGHDR, CDR2 SFDVKD. V lost 1 base and J 4 bases, leaving 13 bases between the germline ends. The CDR3 sequence is 16 residues long. In DNA form, the CDR3 reads TGTGCCACCAGTGATTTTGGTAGCGTGGGTTACAATGAGCAGTTCTTC. Residues: CATSDFGSVGYNEQFF.

The chain joins TRBV6-2 or TRBV6-3 to TRBJ1-2; a possible D gene is TRBD1 (6 bases). CDR1 MNHEY and CDR2 SVGEGT come from the germline V gene. There are 17 residues in the CDR3. Trimming removed 0 bases from V and 0 bases from J, with 14 bases in between. The CDR3 protein is CASSYSDYRASNYGYTF. CDR3 bases: TGTGCCAGCAGTTACTCTGATTACAGGGCTTCTAACTATGGCTACACCTTC.

This clonotype was detected only a few times. The chain recombines TRBV20-1 with TRBJ2-2; D possibly corresponds to TRBD1 (5 bases). The CDR3 consists of 13 residues. In germline, CDR1 is DFQATT, CDR2 SNEGSKA (reference sequence). The V and J ends lost 3 bases and 6 bases respectively, with 11 bases between them. The CDR3 is CSASWGVSGELFF. DNA of the CDR3: TGCAGTGCTAGCTGGGGCGTATCCGGGGAGCTGTTTTTT.

The J gene is TRBJ2-3, the V gene TRBV5-1; D is uncertain. Trimming took off 0 bases at V and 2 bases at J, with 7 bases between the two ends. This CDR3 has 14 residues. Germline V CDR1 and CDR2: SGHRS, YFSETQ. CDR3 nucleotide sequence: TGCGCCAGCAGCTTGGTAGAGCCCACAGATACGCAGTATTTT. Translated, it gives CASSLVEPTDTQYF.

This chain uses TRBV7-2 with TRBJ2-5, with 9 bases identical to TRBD2. V lost 0 bases, J lost 4 bases, and 3 bases stayed unmatched. The germline CDR1 and CDR2 sequences are SGHTA and FQGNSA. This CDR3 has 15 residues. CDR3 amino acids: CASSLASGRRETQYF. CDR3 DNA sequence: TGTGCCAGCAGCTTAGCTAGCGGGAGAAGAGAGACCCAGTACTTC.

CDR3 nucleotide sequence: TGTGCCAGCAGACCTCTGACAGGGGGCTATAGCAATCAGCCCCAGCATTTT. Protein: CASRPLTGGYSNQPQHF. The chain uses TRBV27 and TRBJ1-5; 10 nucleotides align to TRBD1. Trimming cost V 6 bases and J 0 bases; bases outside gene matches: 8. The CDR3 is made up of 17 amino acids. Germline V gene sequence: CDR1 MNHEY, CDR2 SMNVEV (reference sequence).

The V gene is TRBV15, the J gene TRBJ1-6; 10 nucleotides align to TRBD1. Germline assignment: CDR1 LNHNV and CDR2 YYDKDF (reference sequence). With V trimmed by 0 bases and J by 11 bases, 4 bases remained unmatched. The CDR3 is 15 residues long. The CDR3 here is CATSRDFGTGAPLHF. The CDR3 DNA follows: TGTGCCACCAGCAGAGACTTCGGGACAGGGGCACCCCTCCACTTT.

J is TRBJ2-7 and V is TRBV4-1, with D perhaps matching TRBD1 (6 bases). The ends were cut back, 4 bases at V and 2 bases at J, with 12 bases in the middle. This CDR3 comprises 14 residues. The germline V gene encodes CDR1 MGHRA and CDR2 YSYEKL. The CDR3: CASSPSEGAYEQYF. The CDR3, as DNA: TGCGCCAGCAGCCCCTCCGAGGGGGCCTACGAGCAGTACTTC.

The CDR3, as DNA: TGCGCCAGCAGCCAAGACTCTAGCGGGTACTACAATGAGCAGTTCTTC. Residues: CASSQDSSGYYNEQFF. The genes are TRBV4-3 and TRBJ2-1; TRBD2 agrees at 8 bases. The CDR3 spans 16 residues. Unmatched junction bases numbered 4, after V lost 0 bases and J lost 3 bases. CDR1 is LGHNA, CDR2 YSLEER, per germline.